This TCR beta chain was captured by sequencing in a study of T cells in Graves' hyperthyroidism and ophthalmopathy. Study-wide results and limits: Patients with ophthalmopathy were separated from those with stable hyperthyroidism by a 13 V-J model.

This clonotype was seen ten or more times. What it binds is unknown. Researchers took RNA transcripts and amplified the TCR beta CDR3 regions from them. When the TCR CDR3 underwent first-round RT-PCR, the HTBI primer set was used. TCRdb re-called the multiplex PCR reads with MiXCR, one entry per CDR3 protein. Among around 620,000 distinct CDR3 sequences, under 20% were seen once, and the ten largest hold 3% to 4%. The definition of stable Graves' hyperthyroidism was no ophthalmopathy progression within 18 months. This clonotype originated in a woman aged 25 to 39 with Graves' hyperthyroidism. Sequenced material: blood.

The CDR3 nucleotides read TGTGCCAGCAGTCCAGGGACAGGGATCCCCTACGAGCAGTACTTC. Residues: CASSPGTGIPYEQYF. This rearrangement joins TRBV28 to TRBJ2-7; 9 bases are shared with TRBD1. The trim removed 5 bases at V and 2 bases at J, leaving 7 bases unmatched. In germline, CDR1 is MDHEN, CDR2 SYDVKM. The CDR3 has 15 residues. Combining the CDR3 with reference TRBV28 and TRBJ2-7 gives the whole variable domain DVKVTQSSRYLVKRTGEKVFLECVQDMDHENMFWYRQDPGLGLRLIYFSYDVKMKEKGDIPEGYSVSREKKERFSLILESASTNQTSMYLCASSPGTGIPYEQYFGPGTRLTVT.